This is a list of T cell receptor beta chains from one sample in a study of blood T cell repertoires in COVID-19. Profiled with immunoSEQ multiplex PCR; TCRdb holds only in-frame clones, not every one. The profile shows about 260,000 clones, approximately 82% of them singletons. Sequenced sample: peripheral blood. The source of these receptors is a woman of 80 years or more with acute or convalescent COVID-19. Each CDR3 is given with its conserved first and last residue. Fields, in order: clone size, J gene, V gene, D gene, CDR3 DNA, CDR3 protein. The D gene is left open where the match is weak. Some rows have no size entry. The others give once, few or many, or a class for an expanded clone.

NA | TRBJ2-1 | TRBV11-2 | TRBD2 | TGTGCCAGCACCGCCGGACTAGCCTACAATGAGCAGTTCTTC | CASTAGLAYNEQFF
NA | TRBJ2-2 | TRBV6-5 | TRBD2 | TGTGCCAGCAGTTACAAGGGCGGGAGGGTTACCGGGGAGCTGTTTTTT | CASSYKGGRVTGELFF
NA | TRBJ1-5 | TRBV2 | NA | TGTGCCAGCCAAAATAGCAATCAGCCCCAGCATTTT | CASQNSNQPQHF
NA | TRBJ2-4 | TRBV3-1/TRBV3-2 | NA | TGTGCCAGCAGCCCAAGTGGGGCCGCAAATACGAAAAACATTCAGTACTTC | CASSPSGAANTKNIQYF
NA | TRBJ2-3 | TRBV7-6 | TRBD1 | TGTGCCAGCAGCTTTTCCGCGGGACAGGGGGTGGTAACAGATACGCAGTATTTT | CASSFSAGQGVVTDTQYF
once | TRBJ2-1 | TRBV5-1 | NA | TGCGCCAGCAGCTTGGTCAGCTACAATGAGCAGTTCTTC | CASSLVSYNEQFF
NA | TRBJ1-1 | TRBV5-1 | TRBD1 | TGCGCCAGCAGCGCGGACAGGCCTCAACAGGGGGCTTTCTTT | CASSADRPQQGAFF
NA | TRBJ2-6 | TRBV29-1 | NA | TGCAGCGTAGCAGGGGAAACCAACGTCCTGACTTTC | CSVAGETNVLTF
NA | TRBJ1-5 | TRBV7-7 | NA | TGTGCCAGCAGCCCCCAACCAGGGCCCAATCAGCCCCAGCATTTT | CASSPQPGPNQPQHF
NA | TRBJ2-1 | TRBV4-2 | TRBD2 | TGTGCCAGCAGCCTAAGGGCTAGCGGGGGGTCGAGCTCCTACAATGAGCAGTTCTTC | CASSLRASGGSSSYNEQFF
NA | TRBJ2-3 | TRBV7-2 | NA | TGTGCCAGCAGCTCAGAGAGGGAGTATACGCAGTATTTT | CASSSEREYTQYF
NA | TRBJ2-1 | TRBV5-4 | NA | TGTGCCAGCAGCTTGGGGACTACCCCCTTAAGCAATGAGCAGTTCTTC | CASSLGTTPLSNEQFF
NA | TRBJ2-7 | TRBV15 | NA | TGTGCCACTACTATGGGTCCAGCGCGGGAGCAGTACTTC | CATTMGPAREQYF
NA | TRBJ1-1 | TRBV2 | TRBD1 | TGTGCCAGCAGTGTGGACAGGGTGGGGATGAACACTGAAGCTTTCTTT | CASSVDRVGMNTEAFF
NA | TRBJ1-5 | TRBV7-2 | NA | TGTGCCAGCAGTATAACAGGGTCTAGCAATCAGCCCCAGCATTTT | CASSITGSSNQPQHF
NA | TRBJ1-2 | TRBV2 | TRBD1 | TGTGCCAGCAGCGGACAGGGTGGCTACTATGGCTACACCTTC | CASSGQGGYYGYTF
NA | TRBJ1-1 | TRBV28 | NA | TGTGCCAGCAGTTTACAACAGATTGAAGCTTTCTTT | CASSLQQIEAFF
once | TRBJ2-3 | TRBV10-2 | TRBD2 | TGCGCCAGCGGGACTAGCGGGGGTACAGATACGCAGTATTTT | CASGTSGGTDTQYF
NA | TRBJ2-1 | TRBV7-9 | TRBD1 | TGTGCCAGCAGTCACCCGGGACAGGGGGCATACAATGAGCAGTTCTTC | CASSHPGQGAYNEQFF
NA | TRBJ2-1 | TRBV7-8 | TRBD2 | TGTGCCAGCAGCTTAAGGCTAGCGGGAGGTTCCTACAATGAGCAGTTCTTC | CASSLRLAGGSYNEQFF
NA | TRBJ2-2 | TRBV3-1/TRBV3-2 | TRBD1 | TGTGCCAGCAGGAGGACAGGGGCGAACACCGGGGAGCTGTTTTTT | CASRRTGANTGELFF
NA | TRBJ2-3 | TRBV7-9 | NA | TGTGCCAGCAGCTTACTGAGCTCGTCCACAGATACGCAGTATTTT | CASSLLSSSTDTQYF
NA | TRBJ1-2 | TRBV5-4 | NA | TGTGCCAGCAGCTTGGAGTCCGGGAATAGAGGCTACACCTTC | CASSLESGNRGYTF
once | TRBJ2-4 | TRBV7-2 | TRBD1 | TGTGCCAGCAGCTTAGAGTTTGGACAGGGGAAGCGAGCCAAAAACATTCAGTACTTC | CASSLEFGQGKRAKNIQYF
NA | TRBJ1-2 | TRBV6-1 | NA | TGTGCCAGCAGTGCCCGACAGGCCGCCCTAGACTATGGCTACACCTTC | CASSARQAALDYGYTF
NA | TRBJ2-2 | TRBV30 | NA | TGTGCCTGGAGCGCGTCCGGGGGAGGGGAGCTGTTTTTT | CAWSASGGGELFF
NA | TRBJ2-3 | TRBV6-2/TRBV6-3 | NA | TGTGCCAGCAGTCATCCCCCGGGATCGGGAACAGATACGCAGTATTTT | CASSHPPGSGTDTQYF
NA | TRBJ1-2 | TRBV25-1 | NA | TGTGCCAGCAGTGATAGTAACTATGGCTACACCTTC | CASSDSNYGYTF
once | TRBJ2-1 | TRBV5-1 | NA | TGCGCCAGCAAGAAGTCTAGCTCCTACAATGAGCAGTTCTTC | CASKKSSSYNEQFF
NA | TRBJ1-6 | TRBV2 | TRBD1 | TGTGCCAGCAGTGTGGGTATGGGACAGTCGAATTCACCCCTCCACTTT | CASSVGMGQSNSPLHF
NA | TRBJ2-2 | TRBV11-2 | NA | TGTGCCAGCAGCCGCGATGGCGGGGAGCTGTTTTTT | CASSRDGGELFF
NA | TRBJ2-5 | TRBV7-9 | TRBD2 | TGTGCCAGCAAAACCCCCGGGGAGGGATCCCAAGAGACCCAGTACTTC | CASKTPGEGSQETQYF
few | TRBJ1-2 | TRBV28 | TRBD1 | TGTGCCAGCGGACAGGTTCTAAATGGCTACACCTTC | CASGQVLNGYTF
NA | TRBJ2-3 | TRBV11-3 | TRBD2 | TGTGCCAGCGCCGGGACTAGCGGGAGCACGGGCACAGATACGCAGTATTTT | CASAGTSGSTGTDTQYF
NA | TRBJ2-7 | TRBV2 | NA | TGTGCCAGCATTGGACTACTCTCCTACGAGCAGTACTTC | CASIGLLSYEQYF
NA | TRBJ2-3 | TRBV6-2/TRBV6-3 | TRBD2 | TGTGCCAGCAGTTACCTCGGACTAGCTCCAGATACGCAGTATTTT | CASSYLGLAPDTQYF
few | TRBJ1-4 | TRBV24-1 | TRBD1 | TGTGCCACCAGTGATGTCGGGACAGGGGCTGAAAAACTGTTTTTT | CATSDVGTGAEKLFF
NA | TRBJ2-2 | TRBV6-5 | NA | TGTGCCAGCAGTTACTCGGACACGGAGGGCCCCGGGGAGCTGTTTTTT | CASSYSDTEGPGELFF
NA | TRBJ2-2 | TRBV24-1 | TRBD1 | TGTGCCACCAGCCGTCGAGGACAGGGGGCCGGCGGGGAGCTGTTTTTT | CATSRRGQGAGGELFF
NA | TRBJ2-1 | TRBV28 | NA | TGTGCCAGCAGTTACCCACGGCGGCTACCCTACAATGAGCAGTTCTTC | CASSYPRRLPYNEQFF
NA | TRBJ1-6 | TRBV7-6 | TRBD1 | TGTGCCAGCAGCTCCCGGACAGGGGAGAATTCACCCCTCCACTTT | CASSSRTGENSPLHF
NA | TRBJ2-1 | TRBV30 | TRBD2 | TGTGCCTGGACCCTCTCTTCCCGGACTAGGCTTTTCAATGAGCAGTTCTTC | CAWTLSSRTRLFNEQFF